The rows below give T cell receptor beta chains drawn from one sample of a study of low-dose radiotherapy and immunotherapy resistance in tumors. TCRdb recomputed calls from the reads with MiXCR, one row per CDR3 protein. The sample has 80,000 to 95,000 distinct CDR3 sequences; under 9.5% are singletons. The sample here was PBMCs, taken before treatment. The origin of the receptors is a male donor with prostate cancer. Both conserved end residues are part of each CDR3. The order of the fields is V gene, D gene, J gene, clone size, CDR3 DNA, CDR3 protein. A D gene is named only where the DNA matches it firmly. Expanded clones are given a class, and other clones once, few, many or no size at all.

V: TRBV9; D: NA; J: TRBJ1-3; size: NA; DNA: TGTGCCAGCAGCGGTAGAGGCACCTACTCTGGAAACACCATATATTTT; CDR3: CASSGRGTYSGNTIYF
V: TRBV6-6; D: TRBD1; J: TRBJ1-2; size: many; DNA: TGTGCCAGCAGGGCCGGGACAGGGTCGGGTGGCTACACCTTC; CDR3: CASRAGTGSGGYTF
V: TRBV7-2; D: TRBD2; J: TRBJ2-7; size: many; DNA: TGTGCCAGCAGCCGTAGACTAGCGGGAGTCCACGAGCAGTACTTC; CDR3: CASSRRLAGVHEQYF
V: TRBV7-2; D: TRBD1; J: TRBJ2-1; size: many; DNA: TGTGCCAGCAGCCCCTCTGCGGGACAGGGCGGAGTGGGGCAGTTCTTC; CDR3: CASSPSAGQGGVGQFF
V: TRBV19; D: TRBD1; J: TRBJ1-4; size: many; DNA: TGTGCCAGTATCTACAGGGGCCCAACTAATGAAAAACTGTTTTTT; CDR3: CASIYRGPTNEKLFF
V: TRBV10-3; D: TRBD1; J: TRBJ2-7; size: many; DNA: TGTGCCATCAGTCCCATCGGACAGGGCTTGGGCGAGCAGTACTTC; CDR3: CAISPIGQGLGEQYF
V: TRBV29-1; D: NA; J: TRBJ2-6; size: many; DNA: TGCAGCGTTGAAGGTTACGGTGCCGGGGCCAACGTCCTGACTTTC; CDR3: CSVEGYGAGANVLTF
V: TRBV15; D: NA; J: TRBJ1-2; size: many; DNA: TGTGCCACCAGCAGAGACGGGTTTTACGGCTACACCTTC; CDR3: CATSRDGFYGYTF
V: TRBV5-1; D: TRBD1; J: TRBJ2-7; size: many; DNA: TGCGCCAGCAGCTCCGGGACAGACGAGCAGTACTTC; CDR3: CASSSGTDEQYF
V: TRBV5-4; D: NA; J: TRBJ2-1; size: many; DNA: TGTGCCAGCAGCTCGGACTCGTATGAGCAGTTCTTC; CDR3: CASSSDSYEQFF
V: TRBV7-3; D: NA; J: TRBJ1-6; size: many; DNA: TGTGCCAGCAGCTTCTCCTATAATTCACCCCTCCACTTT; CDR3: CASSFSYNSPLHF
V: TRBV11-2; D: TRBD2; J: TRBJ2-1; size: many; DNA: TGTGCCAGCAGCCCCCGATTAGCGGGAGGGGTAGATGAGCAGTTCTTC; CDR3: CASSPRLAGGVDEQFF
V: TRBV28; D: NA; J: TRBJ2-4; size: many; DNA: TGTGCCAGCTATCAAGGCGGTGGTAACATTCAGTACTTC; CDR3: CASYQGGGNIQYF
V: TRBV28; D: NA; J: TRBJ2-7; size: many; DNA: TGTGCCAGCGCTCCAGGGCGCTACGAGCAGTACTTC; CDR3: CASAPGRYEQYF
V: TRBV7-3; D: TRBD1; J: TRBJ2-7; size: many; DNA: TGTGCCAGCAGCTCTCAAGGGGGCTCAAGCTCCTACGAGCAGTACTTC; CDR3: CASSSQGGSSSYEQYF
V: TRBV29-1; D: NA; J: TRBJ2-1; size: many; DNA: TGCAGCGTCCCCACTACGGGGGTTAAGTGGAACAATGAGCAGTTCTTC; CDR3: CSVPTTGVKWNNEQFF
V: TRBV5-5; D: TRBD2; J: TRBJ2-2; size: many; DNA: TGTGCCAGCAGCTGGACTAGCGGAACCTCGAACACCGGGGAGCTGTTTTTT; CDR3: CASSWTSGTSNTGELFF
V: TRBV12-3/TRBV12-4; D: TRBD1; J: TRBJ2-3; size: once; DNA: TGTGCCAGCAGTCTTCAGGGGGCGAATACGCAGTATTTT; CDR3: CASSLQGANTQYF
V: TRBV20-1; D: NA; J: TRBJ2-1; size: many; DNA: TGCAGTGCTAGAAGGGGATGGGACAATGAGCAGTTCTTC; CDR3: CSARRGWDNEQFF
V: TRBV3-1; D: TRBD1; J: TRBJ1-3; size: many; DNA: TGTGCCAGCAGCCCCCAACAGGGGGCTGGAAACACCATATATTTT; CDR3: CASSPQQGAGNTIYF
V: TRBV29-1; D: NA; J: TRBJ1-2; size: many; DNA: TGCAGCGTTGGGCGCGACAGCCAAGCAGGTGGCTACACCTTC; CDR3: CSVGRDSQAGGYTF
V: TRBV20-1; D: TRBD1; J: TRBJ2-5; size: many; DNA: TGCAGTACACTGACAGGGGGGTCTGGCGAGACCCAGTACTTC; CDR3: CSTLTGGSGETQYF
V: TRBV5-1; D: NA; J: TRBJ2-7; size: NA; DNA: TGCGCCAGCAAGAAGGTTGGGGCATTTGAGGGACGGAGCCCCTACGAGCAGTACTTC; CDR3: CASKKVGAFEGRSPYEQYF
V: TRBV9; D: NA; J: TRBJ2-3; size: many; DNA: TGTGCCAGCAGCAACGCGGGGCAGTCTAGCACAGATACGCAGTATTTT; CDR3: CASSNAGQSSTDTQYF
V: TRBV7-2; D: NA; J: TRBJ2-7; size: few; DNA: TGTGCCAGCAGCTTAAAGGCCAGCGCCTACGAGCAGTACTTC; CDR3: CASSLKASAYEQYF
V: TRBV7-9; D: TRBD1; J: TRBJ1-6; size: many; DNA: TGTGCCAGCAGCTTGACAGGGATCGGCAATTCACCCCTCCACTTT; CDR3: CASSLTGIGNSPLHF
V: TRBV20-1; D: TRBD2; J: TRBJ2-1; size: many; DNA: TGCAGTGCTAAATCGGGGAGGGCCGGAAATGAGCAGTTCTTC; CDR3: CSAKSGRAGNEQFF
V: TRBV27; D: TRBD2; J: TRBJ2-7; size: many; DNA: TGTGCCAGCAGTGCCGGGGGGGCTTTGAGTGAGCAGTACTTC; CDR3: CASSAGGALSEQYF
V: TRBV2; D: NA; J: TRBJ2-3; size: NA; DNA: TGTGCCACGTCAGGATTCACAGATACGCAGTATTTT; CDR3: CATSGFTDTQYF
V: TRBV18; D: NA; J: TRBJ2-7; size: NA; DNA: TGTGCCAGCTCACCGGGCTCCTACAATGAGCAGTACTTC; CDR3: CASSPGSYNEQYF